Below, one TCR beta chain is given with its context. Its specificity is unknown. This entry comes from a study of blood T cells in healthy people across ages. Isolated PBMCs totaled at least 6 million in each sample. For the second PCR, which ran for about 6 to 11 cycles, a sample-barcoded 5' primer and a J-beta primer mix were used. Through a template-switch adaptor with 12 random nucleotides, each cDNA molecule received a tag. Sequencing recovered at least 3 million CDR3-containing paired-end reads from each sample. TCRdb re-called the 5' RACE reads through MiXCR, storing one row per CDR3 protein. The data contain fewer than 900,000 distinct CDR3 sequences, under 40% of them singletons. General study points: Estimates drawn from one million T cells were deemed to understate diversity.

CDR3 size: 13 residues. The germline gives CDR1 LNHDA, CDR2 SQIVND (reference sequence). Trimming left V 7 bases short and J 8 bases short, with 17 bases between. The V and J genes are TRBV19 and TRBJ1-1; D is ambiguous. The receptor was derived from a young man in good health. Sequencing input: blood. This CDR3 reads CASNPRSWSEAFF. The CDR3 nucleotides are TGTGCCAGTAACCCCCGTTCGTGGTCGGAAGCTTTCTTT.